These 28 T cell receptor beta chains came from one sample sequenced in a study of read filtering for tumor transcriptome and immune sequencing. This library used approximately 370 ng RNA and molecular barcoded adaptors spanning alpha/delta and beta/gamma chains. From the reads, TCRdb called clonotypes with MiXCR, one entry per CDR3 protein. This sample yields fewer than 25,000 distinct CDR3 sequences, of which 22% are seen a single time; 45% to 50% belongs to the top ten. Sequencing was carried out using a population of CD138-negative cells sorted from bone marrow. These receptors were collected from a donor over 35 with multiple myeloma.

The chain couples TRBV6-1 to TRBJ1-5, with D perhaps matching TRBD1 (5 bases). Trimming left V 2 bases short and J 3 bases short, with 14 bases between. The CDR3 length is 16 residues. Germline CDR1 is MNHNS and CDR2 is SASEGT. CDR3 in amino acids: CASSEYGGVVNQPQHF. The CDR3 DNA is TGTGCCAGCAGTGAATATGGGGGGGTTGTCAATCAGCCCCAGCATTTT.

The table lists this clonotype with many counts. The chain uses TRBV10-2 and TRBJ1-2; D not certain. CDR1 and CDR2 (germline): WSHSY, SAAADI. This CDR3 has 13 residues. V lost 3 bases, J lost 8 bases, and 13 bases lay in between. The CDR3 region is CASSDLAPRGYTF. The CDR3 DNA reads TGCGCCAGCAGTGATCTGGCCCCCCGGGGCTACACCTTC.

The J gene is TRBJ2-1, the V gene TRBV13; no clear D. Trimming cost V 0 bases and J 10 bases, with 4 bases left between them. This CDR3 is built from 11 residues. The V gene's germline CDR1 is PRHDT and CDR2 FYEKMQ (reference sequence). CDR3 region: CASSLGREQFF. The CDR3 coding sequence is TGTGCCAGCAGCTTAGGCAGGGAGCAGTTCTTC.

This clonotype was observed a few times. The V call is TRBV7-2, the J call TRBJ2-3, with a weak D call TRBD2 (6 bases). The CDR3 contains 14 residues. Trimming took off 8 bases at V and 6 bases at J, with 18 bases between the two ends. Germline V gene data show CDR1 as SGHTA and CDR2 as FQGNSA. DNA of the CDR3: TGTGCCAGCTGTAGGGACTCACCTAGGGATACGCAGTATTTT. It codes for CASCRDSPRDTQYF. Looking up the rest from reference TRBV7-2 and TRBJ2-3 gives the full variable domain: GAGVSQSPSNKVTEKGKDVELRCDPISGHTALYWYRQSLGQGLEFLIYFQGNSAPDKSGLPSDRFSAERTGGSVSTLTIQRTQQEDSAVYLCASCRDSPRDTQYFGPGTRLTVL.

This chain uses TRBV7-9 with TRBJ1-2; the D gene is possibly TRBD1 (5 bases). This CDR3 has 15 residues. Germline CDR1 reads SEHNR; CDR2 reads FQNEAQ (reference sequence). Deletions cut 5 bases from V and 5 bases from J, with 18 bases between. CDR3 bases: TGTGCCAGCAGCCCCTCTGGACGGGGACCATATGGCTACACCTTC. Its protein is CASSPSGRGPYGYTF.

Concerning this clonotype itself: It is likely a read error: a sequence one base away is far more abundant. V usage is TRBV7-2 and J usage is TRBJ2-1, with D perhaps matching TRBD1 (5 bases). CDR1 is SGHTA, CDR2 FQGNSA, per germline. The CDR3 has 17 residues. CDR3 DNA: TGTGCCGGCAGCCCCTCAGGGCAGGGATTCTCCTACAATGAGCAGTTCTTC. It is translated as CAGSPSGQGFSYNEQFF.

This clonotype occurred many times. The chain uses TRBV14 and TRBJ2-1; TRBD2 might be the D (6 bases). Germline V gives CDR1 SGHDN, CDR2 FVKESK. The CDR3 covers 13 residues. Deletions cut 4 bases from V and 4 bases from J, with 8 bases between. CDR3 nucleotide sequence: TGTGCCAGCAGCCGAGGAGGGTACAATGAGCAGTTCTTC. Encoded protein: CASSRGGYNEQFF.

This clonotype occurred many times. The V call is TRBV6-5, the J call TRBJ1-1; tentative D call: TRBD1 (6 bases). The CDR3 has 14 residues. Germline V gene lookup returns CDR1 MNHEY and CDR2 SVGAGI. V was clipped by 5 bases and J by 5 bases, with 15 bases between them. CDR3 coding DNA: TGTGCCAGCAGTGACAGGAGGGGGGGGACTGAAGCTTTCTTT. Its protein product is CASSDRRGGTEAFF.

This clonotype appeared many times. CDR3 loop: CASSQVGVRVDGELFF. The CDR3 DNA follows: TGTGCCAGCAGCCAAGTAGGGGTCAGGGTCGACGGGGAGCTGTTTTTT. The genes are TRBV3-1 and TRBJ2-2, with a weak D call TRBD1 (5 bases). This CDR3 contains 16 residues. V was trimmed by 1 base and J by 7 bases, leaving 16 bases between them. Germline assignment: CDR1 LGHDT and CDR2 YNNKEL (reference sequence).

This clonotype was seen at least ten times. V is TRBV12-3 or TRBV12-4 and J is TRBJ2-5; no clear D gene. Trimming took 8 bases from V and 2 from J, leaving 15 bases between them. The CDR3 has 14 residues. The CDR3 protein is CASSLPHSQETQYF. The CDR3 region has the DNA TGTGCCAGCTCCCTTCCGCACAGTCAAGAGACCCAGTACTTC.

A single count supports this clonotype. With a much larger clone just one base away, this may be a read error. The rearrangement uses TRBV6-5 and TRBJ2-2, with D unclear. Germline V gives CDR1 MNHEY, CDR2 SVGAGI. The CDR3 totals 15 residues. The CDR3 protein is CASNYGQQIPGELFF. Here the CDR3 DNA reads TGTGCCAGCAATTACGGGCAACAAATCCCCGGGGAGCTGTTTTTT.

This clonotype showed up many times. The CDR3 region has the DNA TGTGCCATAAATGATATCACTAGCGGGGGGTACAATGAGCAGTTCTTC. It translates to CAINDITSGGYNEQFF. V is TRBV10-3 and J is TRBJ2-1, with TRBD2 identical over 12 bases. J lost 4 bases, V lost 9 bases, and 10 bases had no gene match. This CDR3 has 16 residues. Germline loops: CDR1 ENHRY, CDR2 SYGVKD.

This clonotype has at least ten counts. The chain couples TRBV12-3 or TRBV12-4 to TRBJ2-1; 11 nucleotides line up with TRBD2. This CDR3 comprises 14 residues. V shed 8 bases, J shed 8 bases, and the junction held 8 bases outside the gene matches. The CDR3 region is CASGGSGGGDEQFF. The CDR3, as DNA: TGTGCCAGCGGGGGTAGCGGGGGGGGGGATGAGCAGTTCTTC.

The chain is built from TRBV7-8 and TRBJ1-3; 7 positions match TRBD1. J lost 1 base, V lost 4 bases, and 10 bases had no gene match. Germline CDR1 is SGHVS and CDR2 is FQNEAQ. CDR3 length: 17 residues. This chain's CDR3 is CASSSQRGPPSGNTIYF. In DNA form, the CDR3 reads TGTGCCAGCAGCTCCCAGAGGGGGCCTCCTTCTGGAAACACCATATATTTT.

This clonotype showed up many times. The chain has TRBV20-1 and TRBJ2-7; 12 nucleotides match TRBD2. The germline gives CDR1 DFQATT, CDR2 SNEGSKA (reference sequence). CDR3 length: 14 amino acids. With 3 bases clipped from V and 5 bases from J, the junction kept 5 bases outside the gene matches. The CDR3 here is CSASPTSGRHEQYF. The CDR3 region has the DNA TGCAGTGCTAGTCCAACTAGCGGGAGGCACGAGCAGTACTTC.

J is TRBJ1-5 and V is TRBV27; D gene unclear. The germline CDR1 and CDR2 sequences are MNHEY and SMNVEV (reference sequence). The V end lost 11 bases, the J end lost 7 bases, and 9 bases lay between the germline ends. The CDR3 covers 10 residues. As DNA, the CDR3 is TGTGCCTCGGGGAGACAGCCCCAGCATTTT. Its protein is CASGRQPQHF.

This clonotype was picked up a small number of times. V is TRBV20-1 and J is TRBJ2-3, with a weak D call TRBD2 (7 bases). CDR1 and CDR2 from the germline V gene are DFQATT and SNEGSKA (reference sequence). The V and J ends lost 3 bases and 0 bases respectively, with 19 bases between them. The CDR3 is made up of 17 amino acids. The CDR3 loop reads CSAREEGGGPSTDTQYF. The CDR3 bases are TGCAGTGCTAGGGAAGAAGGGGGGGGGCCAAGCACAGATACGCAGTATTTT.

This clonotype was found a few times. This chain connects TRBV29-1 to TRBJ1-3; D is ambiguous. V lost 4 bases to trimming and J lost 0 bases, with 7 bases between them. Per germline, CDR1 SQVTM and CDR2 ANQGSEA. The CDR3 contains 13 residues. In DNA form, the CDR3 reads TGCAGCGTTGCATTGAACTCTGGAAACACCATATATTTT. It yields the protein CSVALNSGNTIYF.

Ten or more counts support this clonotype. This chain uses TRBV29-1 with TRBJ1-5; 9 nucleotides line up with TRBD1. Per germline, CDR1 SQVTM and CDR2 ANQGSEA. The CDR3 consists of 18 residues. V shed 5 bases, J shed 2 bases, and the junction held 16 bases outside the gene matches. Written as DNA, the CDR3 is TGCAGCGTTCTCTTCCCGGGACAGGGAATAGGGGGCAATCAGCCCCAGCATTTT. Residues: CSVLFPGQGIGGNQPQHF.

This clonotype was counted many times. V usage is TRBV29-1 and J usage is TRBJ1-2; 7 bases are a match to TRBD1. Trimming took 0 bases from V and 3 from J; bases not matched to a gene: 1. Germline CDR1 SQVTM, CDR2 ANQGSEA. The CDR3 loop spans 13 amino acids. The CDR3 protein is CSVEEGTDYGYTF. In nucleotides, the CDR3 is TGCAGCGTTGAAGAAGGGACAGACTATGGCTACACCTTC.

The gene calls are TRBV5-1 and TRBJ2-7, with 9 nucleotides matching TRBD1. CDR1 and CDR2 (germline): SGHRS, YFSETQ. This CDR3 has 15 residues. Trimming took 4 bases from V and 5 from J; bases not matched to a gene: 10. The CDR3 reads CASSQTTGQGHEQYF. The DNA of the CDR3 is TGCGCCAGCAGCCAGACGACGGGACAGGGCCACGAGCAGTACTTC.

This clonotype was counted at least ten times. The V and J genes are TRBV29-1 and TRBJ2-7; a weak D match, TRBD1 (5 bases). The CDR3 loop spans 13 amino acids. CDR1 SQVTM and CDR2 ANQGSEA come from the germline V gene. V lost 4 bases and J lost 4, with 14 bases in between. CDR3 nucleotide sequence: TGCAGCGTTGCGACAGAGTGGTCGTACGAGCAGTACTTC. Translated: CSVATEWSYEQYF.

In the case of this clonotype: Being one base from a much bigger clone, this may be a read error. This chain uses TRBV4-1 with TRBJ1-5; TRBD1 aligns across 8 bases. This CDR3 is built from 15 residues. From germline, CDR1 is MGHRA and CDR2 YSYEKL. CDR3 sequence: CASSRGQGGNRPQHF. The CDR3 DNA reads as TGCGCCAGCAGCCGCGGACAGGGAGGAAATCGGCCCCAGCATTTT.

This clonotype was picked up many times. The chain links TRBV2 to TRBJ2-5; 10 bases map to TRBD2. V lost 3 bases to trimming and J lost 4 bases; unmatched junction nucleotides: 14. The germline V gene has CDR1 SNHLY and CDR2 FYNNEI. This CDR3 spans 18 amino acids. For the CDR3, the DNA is TGTGCCAGCAGTGAGTCCAGCGGGGGGGCCAATTGGTCAGAGACCCAGTACTTC. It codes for CASSESSGGANWSETQYF. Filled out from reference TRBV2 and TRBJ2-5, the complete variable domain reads EPEVTQTPSHQVTQMGQEVILRCVPISNHLYFYWYRQILGQKVEFLVSFYNNEISEKSEIFDDQFSVERPDGSNFTLKIRSTKLEDSAMYFCASSESSGGANWSETQYFGPGTRLLVL.

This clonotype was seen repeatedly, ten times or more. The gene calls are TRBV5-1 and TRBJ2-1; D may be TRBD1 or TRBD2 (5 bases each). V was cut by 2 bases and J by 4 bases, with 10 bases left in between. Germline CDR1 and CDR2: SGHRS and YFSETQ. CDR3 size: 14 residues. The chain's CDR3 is CASSFERGYNEQFF. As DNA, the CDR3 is TGCGCCAGCAGCTTCGAGAGGGGTTACAATGAGCAGTTCTTC.

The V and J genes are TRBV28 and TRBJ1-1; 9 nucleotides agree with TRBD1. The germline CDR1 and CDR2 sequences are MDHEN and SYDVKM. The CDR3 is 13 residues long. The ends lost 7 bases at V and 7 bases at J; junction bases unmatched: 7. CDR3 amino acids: CASNRDRALEAFF. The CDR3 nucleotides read TGTGCCAGCAACAGGGACAGGGCGCTTGAAGCTTTCTTT. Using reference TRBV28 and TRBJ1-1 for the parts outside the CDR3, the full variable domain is DVKVTQSSRYLVKRTGEKVFLECVQDMDHENMFWYRQDPGLGLRLIYFSYDVKMKEKGDIPEGYSVSREKKERFSLILESASTNQTSMYLCASNRDRALEAFFGQGTRLTVV.

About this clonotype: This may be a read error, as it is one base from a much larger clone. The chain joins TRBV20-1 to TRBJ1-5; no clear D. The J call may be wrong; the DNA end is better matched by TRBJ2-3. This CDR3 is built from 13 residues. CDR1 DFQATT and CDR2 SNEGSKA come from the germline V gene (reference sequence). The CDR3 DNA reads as TGCAGTGCGATAAAGGATAGGAATCAGCCCCAGTATTTT. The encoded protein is CSAIKDRNQPQYF.

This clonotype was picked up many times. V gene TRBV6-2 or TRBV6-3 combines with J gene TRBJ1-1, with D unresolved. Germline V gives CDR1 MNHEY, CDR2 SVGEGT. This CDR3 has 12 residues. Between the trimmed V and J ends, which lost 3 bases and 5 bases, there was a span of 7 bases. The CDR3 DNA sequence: TGTGCCAGCAGTTATAGCTGGACTGAAGCTTTCTTT. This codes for CASSYSWTEAFF.